Listed below are T cell receptor beta chains from one sample, sequenced in a study of blood T cell repertoires in COVID-19. Produced via immunoSEQ multiplex PCR; TCRdb's table is partial and in-frame only. The data hold 95,000 to 150,000 clones, with around 80% observed a single time. Specimen: peripheral blood. The receptors shown here come from a man aged 55 to 69 with active or convalescent COVID-19. The CDR3 runs from the conserved cysteine through the conserved F or W.

V gene: TRBV12-3/TRBV12-4; CDR3 protein: CASSFGQYEKLLF
V gene: TRBV19; CDR3 protein: CASSSGTSGEQYF
V gene: TRBV9; CDR3 protein: CASSPGGRSEAFF
V gene: TRBV4-2; CDR3 protein: CASSQDAYEQYF
V gene: TRBV9; CDR3 protein: CASSVAPRGGAGNIQYF
V gene: TRBV4-1; CDR3 protein: CASSQDYLNTQYF
V gene: TRBV29-1; CDR3 protein: CSFGTEEETQYF
V gene: TRBV11-2; CDR3 protein: CASSLPGRNKLFF
V gene: TRBV21-1; CDR3 protein: CASSKGRGQGQETQYF
V gene: TRBV3-1/TRBV3-2; CDR3 protein: CASSQGTSRETQYF
V gene: TRBV5-1; CDR3 protein: CASSLAASTSGYGYTF
V gene: TRBV7-9; CDR3 protein: CASSGMSEEQYF
V gene: TRBV28; CDR3 protein: CASSLGSGRAGQFF
V gene: TRBV5-4; CDR3 protein: CASSPGQGRDEQFF
V gene: TRBV28; CDR3 protein: CASSPLPLPTGWNGYTF
V gene: TRBV30; CDR3 protein: CAWSALTSGSYEQFF
V gene: TRBV7-7; CDR3 protein: CASSLVEGPQETQYF
V gene: TRBV19; CDR3 protein: CASSIDREAEAFF
V gene: TRBV11-2; CDR3 protein: CASSFTSGQAAAEQYF
V gene: TRBV28; CDR3 protein: CASSPRQGGVYGYTF
V gene: TRBV13; CDR3 protein: CASSLWVVEDSGRAHSGQFF
V gene: TRBV6-5; CDR3 protein: CASSPGSNQPQHF
V gene: TRBV30; CDR3 protein: CAWSRVNTGELFF
V gene: TRBV7-2; CDR3 protein: CASSLHGGSEAFF
V gene: TRBV20-1; CDR3 protein: CSAYSPYAF
V gene: TRBV28; CDR3 protein: CASSFGRELGGDTQYF
V gene: TRBV9; CDR3 protein: CASSVAPSSGNTIYF
V gene: TRBV6-2/TRBV6-3; CDR3 protein: CASSYAAGSRGYGYTF
V gene: TRBV7-2; CDR3 protein: CASSFYGTGINSPLHF
V gene: TRBV5-4; CDR3 protein: CASSLQGGGSYNEQFF
V gene: TRBV6-5; CDR3 protein: CASSYRGQGREAFF
V gene: TRBV29-1; CDR3 protein: CSAPRGTGAGELFF
V gene: TRBV7-2; CDR3 protein: CASSFGGSLPGELFF
V gene: TRBV7-3; CDR3 protein: CASSSLGANTEAFF
V gene: TRBV11-2; CDR3 protein: CASSSTGGAGTEAFF
V gene: TRBV7-9; CDR3 protein: CASSHTMISGANVLTF
V gene: TRBV19; CDR3 protein: CASSPGQGDIQYF
V gene: TRBV7-9; CDR3 protein: CASSLASASGPYNEQFF
V gene: TRBV7-9; CDR3 protein: CASSSATGGLILNEQFF
V gene: TRBV7-8; CDR3 protein: CASSHSGTVEAFF
V gene: TRBV5-1; CDR3 protein: CASSFDRNYEQYF
V gene: TRBV7-3; CDR3 protein: CASSSLADRDEQFF
V gene: TRBV6-2/TRBV6-3; CDR3 protein: CASSYTGVGGELFF
V gene: TRBV2; CDR3 protein: CASRRTGGSYEQYF
V gene: TRBV4-1; CDR3 protein: CASSQEVQRLDRGNTIYF
V gene: TRBV18; CDR3 protein: CASSPGLNSGNTIYF
V gene: TRBV28; CDR3 protein: CASRTSGRGEQFF
V gene: TRBV11-2; CDR3 protein: CASSLGPGQEDYEQYF
V gene: TRBV6-5; CDR3 protein: CASRAGAADTQYF
V gene: TRBV19; CDR3 protein: CASSIGLAKSTDTQYF